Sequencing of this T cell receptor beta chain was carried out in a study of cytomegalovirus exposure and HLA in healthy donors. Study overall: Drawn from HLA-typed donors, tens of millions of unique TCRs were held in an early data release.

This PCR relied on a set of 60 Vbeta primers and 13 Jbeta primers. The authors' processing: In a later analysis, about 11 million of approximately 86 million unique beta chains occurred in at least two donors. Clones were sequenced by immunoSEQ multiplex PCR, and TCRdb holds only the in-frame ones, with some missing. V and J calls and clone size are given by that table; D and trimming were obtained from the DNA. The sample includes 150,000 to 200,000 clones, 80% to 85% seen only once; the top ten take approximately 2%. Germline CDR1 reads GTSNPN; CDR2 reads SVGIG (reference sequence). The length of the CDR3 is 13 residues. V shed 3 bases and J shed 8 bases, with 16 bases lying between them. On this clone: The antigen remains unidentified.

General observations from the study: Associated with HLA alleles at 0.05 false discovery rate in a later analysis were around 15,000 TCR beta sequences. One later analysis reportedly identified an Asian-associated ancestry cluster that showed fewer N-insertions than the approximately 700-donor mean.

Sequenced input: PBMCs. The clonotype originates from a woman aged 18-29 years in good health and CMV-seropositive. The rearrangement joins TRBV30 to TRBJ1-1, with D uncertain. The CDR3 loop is CAWSGNLQTEAFF. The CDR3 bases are TGTGCCTGGAGCGGGAATTTGCAGACCGAAGCTTTCTTT.